This TCR beta chain was profiled in a study of PD-L1 blockade in urothelial cancer. This CDR3 spans 15 amino acids. Germline V CDR1 and CDR2: MNHEY, SVGAGI. V lost 8 bases and J lost 0, with 11 bases in between. TCRdb's copy holds only in-frame clones and misses some; the assay was immunoSEQ multiplex PCR. Of roughly 26,000 clones in the sample, 87% are singletons; the top ten hold roughly 3%. The chain links TRBV6-5 to TRBJ2-6, with a possible D match to TRBD2 (5 bases). Source: PBMCs, taken around atezolizumab (anti-PD-L1) treatment. This sequence originates from a man aged 45-65 years with urothelial cancer. CDR3 nucleotide sequence: TGTGCCAGCGCCGAGGGATACTCTGGGGCCAACGTCCTGACTTTC. As protein: CASAEGYSGANVLTF.